This record covers a single T cell receptor (beta chain). The sample originates from a study of T cell changes during pregnancy in multiple sclerosis. This CDR3 is built from 17 residues. Germline CDR1 MDHEN, CDR2 SYDVKM. With 3 bases removed from V and 6 bases from J, the gap between germline ends came to 20 bases. Using immunoSEQ multiplex PCR, the repertoire was profiled, and TCRdb retains in-frame clones only, with some absent. This table holds 30,000 to 45,000 clones, 80% to 95% found once. This material consisted of CD4+ T cells from peripheral blood mononuclear cells, taken after pregnancy. The chain recombines TRBV28 with TRBJ2-2, with D maybe TRBD2 (6 bases). The origin of this receptor is a female donor in good health, enrolled as a control in a pregnancy study. The CDR3: CASSLVSGRTIAGELFF. The CDR3 DNA sequence: TGTGCCAGCAGTTTGGTTAGCGGTCGGACAATCGCCGGGGAGCTGTTTTTT.